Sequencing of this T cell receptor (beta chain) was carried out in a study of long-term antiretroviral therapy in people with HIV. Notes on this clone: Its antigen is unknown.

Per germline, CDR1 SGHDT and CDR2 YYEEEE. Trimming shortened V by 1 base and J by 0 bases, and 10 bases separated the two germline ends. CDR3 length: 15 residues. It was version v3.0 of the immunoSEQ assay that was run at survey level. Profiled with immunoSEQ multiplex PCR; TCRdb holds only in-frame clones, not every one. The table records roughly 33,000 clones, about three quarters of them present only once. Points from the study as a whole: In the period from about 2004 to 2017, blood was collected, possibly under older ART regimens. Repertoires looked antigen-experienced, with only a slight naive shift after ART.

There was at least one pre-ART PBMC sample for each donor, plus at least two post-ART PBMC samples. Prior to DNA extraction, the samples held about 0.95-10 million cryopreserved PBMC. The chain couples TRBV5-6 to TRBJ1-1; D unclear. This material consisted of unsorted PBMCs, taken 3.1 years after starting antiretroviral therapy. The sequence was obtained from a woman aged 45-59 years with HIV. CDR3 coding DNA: TGTGCCAGCAGCTTGTTAGGAGGGATGAACACTGAAGCTTTCTTT. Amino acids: CASSLLGGMNTEAFF.